This T cell receptor beta chain was captured by sequencing in a study of shared clonotypes between healthy human individuals. Overall study findings and caveats: Several donors showed sharing of approximately 4.7% of naive CD4 clonotypes.

The assay was immunoSEQ multiplex PCR, and TCRdb's table has in-frame clones only and misses some. The profile shows about 2.4 million clones, approximately 93% of them singletons. In the case of this clone: Its target is unknown.

Germline CDR1 reads MDHEN; CDR2 reads SYDVKM. The CDR3 loop spans 14 amino acids. V dropped 6 bases and J dropped 6 bases, with 15 bases sitting between them. The sequencing input was naive CD4+ T cells from PBMCs. Subset given: CD45RA+ positively selected. The chain employs TRBV28 and TRBJ1-5; D is possibly TRBD1 (6 bases). This sequence originates from a young man in good health. Some clones in this sample may be carry-over from other donors' samples. CDR3 loop: CASRNQGSGQPQHF. The CDR3 bases are TGTGCCAGCAGGAATCAGGGGTCGGGTCAGCCCCAGCATTTT.